This T cell receptor (beta chain) was retrieved from a study of PD-1 blockade in classical Hodgkin lymphoma. Profiled with immunoSEQ multiplex PCR; TCRdb holds only in-frame clones, not every one. Seen here are 64,000 or so clones, 91% observed once, and the top ten hold around a tenth. Germline assignment: CDR1 SGHRS and CDR2 YFSETQ. This CDR3 is 15 amino acids long. V lost 4 bases and J lost 7, with 18 bases in between. Time point in this sample: cycle 4 day 1 (C4D1), after six to seven weeks of nivolumab. All trial patients relapsed after autologous stem cell transplantation. This sequence was found in a human donor with classical Hodgkin lymphoma. The V call is TRBV5-1, the J call TRBJ1-5, with D hard to call. This specimen was peripheral blood mononuclear cells (PBMCs), taken before the fourth cycle of nivolumab. CDR3 in amino acids: CASSPVPATGQPQHF. The CDR3 nucleotides read TGCGCCAGCAGCCCCGTTCCTGCAACTGGGCAGCCCCAGCATTTT.